This T cell receptor beta chain was captured by sequencing in a study of OX40 agonist ivuxolimab in advanced cancers. Study-wide background: Intravenous ivuxolimab at 0.01 to 10 mg/kg was given to patients every 2 weeks. Under the entry rules, prior anti-PD-1, anti-PD-L1 or anti-CTLA-4 therapy was allowed, and about 40% had some. Patients achieving partial responses numbered three: one hepatocellular carcinoma case and two cutaneous melanoma cases.

About this clone itself: Its antigen is undetermined.

Unmatched junction bases numbered 6, after V lost 7 bases and J lost 6 bases. Germline values: CDR1 MNHEY, CDR2 SVGAGI. This CDR3 region has 13 residues. Findings of the study overall: Clonal expansion was seen in CD4+ and CD8+ blood T cells by week 6 at 0.1 to 3.0 mg/kg.

TCRdb keeps only in-frame clones here, not all; method: immunoSEQ multiplex PCR. The top ten hold approximately 1.1% of the sample, which has some 130,000 clones, 90% seen once. The sequence came from an adult with an advanced solid tumor such as melanoma, head and neck, liver or kidney cancer. This specimen consisted of CD4+ or CD8+ T cells sorted from blood, obtained in a trial of the OX40 agonist ivuxolimab. The chain employs TRBV6-5 and TRBJ2-1; 7 nucleotides line up with TRBD1. Here the CDR3 reads CASTEPGGNEQFF. CDR3 in DNA: TGTGCCAGCACAGAACCAGGGGGCAATGAGCAGTTCTTC.